A single sample gave rise to the 13 T cell receptor beta chains below, sequenced in a study of T cell responses to AZD1222 COVID-19 vaccine. The method was immunoSEQ multiplex PCR; TCRdb's version includes in-frame clones alone and lacks a portion of them. The sample has about 98,000 clones, approximately 84% seen once. Sample: peripheral blood, taken on day 0 of AZD1222 vaccination. The receptors here all came from an adult in good health.

V usage is TRBV11-1 and J usage is TRBJ2-5, with D perhaps matching TRBD1 (5 bases). The CDR3 runs to 15 residues. V was trimmed by 5 bases and J by 5 bases, leaving 18 bases between them. Germline V gene lookup returns CDR1 SGHAT and CDR2 FQDESV (reference sequence). The CDR3, as DNA: TGTGCCAGCAGCCCTCGCATAAAACAGGCGGAGACCCAGTACTTC. Translation gives CASSPRIKQAETQYF.

The J gene is TRBJ2-2, the V gene TRBV4-2, with 7 positions matching TRBD1. Germline V CDR1 and CDR2: LGHNA, YNFKEQ. Trimming took 4 bases from V and 1 from J; bases not matched to a gene: 6. The CDR3 is 16 residues long. The CDR3 DNA reads as TGTGCCAGCAGCCCCCAGAGGGGGCAGAACACCGGGGAGCTGTTTTTT. This encodes CASSPQRGQNTGELFF.

CDR3 protein: CASSLLLFYAPHETQYF. CDR3 DNA: TGTGCCAGCAGCTTGCTTCTCTTTTACGCGCCCCATGAGACCCAGTACTTC. This chain links TRBV5-6 with TRBJ2-5; no reliable D call. Looked up from germline, CDR1 is SGHDT and CDR2 is YYEEEE. Trimming shortened V by 1 base and J by 5 bases, and 21 bases separated the two germline ends. The CDR3 consists of 17 residues.

This sequence joins TRBV5-6 and TRBJ2-5; unclear D gene. V was cut by 2 bases and J by 2 bases, with 10 bases left in between. This CDR3 is built from 14 residues. The V gene's germline CDR1 is SGHDT and CDR2 YYEEEE. The CDR3 DNA sequence: TGTGCCAGCAGCTTTCCGTCGCGGCAAGAGACCCAGTACTTC. Translating gives CASSFPSRQETQYF.

This clone turned up a few times. The rearrangement links TRBV1 to TRBJ2-7; the table calls TRBD2, which could not be checked here. TRBV1 is designated a pseudogene. The CDR3 contains 17 residues. CDR3 DNA sequence: TGCACCAGCAGCCAAGGGGCCAGCGGGGGGGCAGATAGAGAGCAGTACGTC. Translation gives CTSSQGASGGADREQYV.

V and J are TRBV3-1 (or the pseudogene TRBV3-2) and TRBJ1-5; D perhaps matches TRBD1 (5 bases). Trimming left V 0 bases short and J 2 bases short, with 8 bases between. CDR3 size: 15 residues. The V gene's germline CDR1 is LGHDT and CDR2 YNNKEL (reference sequence). The CDR3 DNA follows: TGTGCCAGCAGCCAAGATTTGGGGGGCAATCAGCCCCAGCATTTT. Protein sequence: CASSQDLGGNQPQHF.

The chain has TRBV3-1 (or the pseudogene TRBV3-2) and TRBJ2-5, with 9 positions matching TRBD1. CDR1 is LGHDT and CDR2 is YNNKEL in the germline V gene (reference sequence). The CDR3 extends over 15 amino acids. The V gene end was trimmed by 1 base and the J gene end by 3 bases; junction bases not matched to a gene: 3. Here the CDR3 DNA reads TGTGCCAGCAGCCAAGGGACAGGGGCCAAAGAGACCCAGTACTTC. Translation: CASSQGTGAKETQYF.

V usage is TRBV9 and J usage is TRBJ1-2, with D unresolved. The CDR3 is made up of 15 amino acids. Germline CDR1 and CDR2: SGDLS and YYNGEE. Trimming cost V 1 base and J 0 bases, with 10 bases left between them. The CDR3 reads CASSVTGLSNYGYTF. CDR3 DNA: TGTGCCAGCAGCGTAACCGGCCTTTCTAACTATGGCTACACCTTC.

The V gene is TRBV9, the J gene TRBJ2-4; weak D call: TRBD2 (6 bases). The CDR3 runs 16 residues. V was cut by 0 bases and J by 3 bases, with 13 bases left in between. Germline V gene sequence: CDR1 SGDLS, CDR2 YYNGEE. CDR3 sequence: CASSVGGGVFKNIQYF. The CDR3 nucleotides are TGTGCCAGCAGCGTAGGGGGCGGGGTCTTCAAAAACATTCAGTACTTC.

The chain combines TRBV7-8 with TRBJ1-1; tentative D call: TRBD1 (6 bases). This CDR3 is 15 amino acids long. Germline V lookup: CDR1 SGHVS, CDR2 FQNEAQ. The V gene lost 3 bases and the J gene lost 2 bases, with 13 bases spanning the gap. CDR3: CASSFETGFNTEAFF. In DNA form, the CDR3 reads TGTGCCAGCAGCTTCGAGACAGGTTTTAACACTGAAGCTTTCTTT. The entire variable domain, with the rest obtained from reference TRBV7-8 and TRBJ1-1, is as follows: GAGVSQSPRYKVAKRGQDVALRCDPISGHVSLFWYQQALGQGPEFLTYFQNEAQLDKSGLPSDRFFAERPEGSVSTLKIQRTQQEDSAVYLCASSFETGFNTEAFFGQGTRLTVV.

The chain is built from TRBV10-2 and TRBJ1-2, with D unresolved. Germline V lookup: CDR1 WSHSY, CDR2 SAAADI. This CDR3 is built from 11 residues. The V gene lost 7 bases and the J gene lost 8 bases, with 11 bases spanning the gap. The CDR3 loop reads CASTNTEGYTF. In DNA form, the CDR3 reads TGCGCCAGCACTAATACTGAGGGCTACACCTTC.

The chain employs TRBV7-2 and TRBJ2-3; 7 nucleotides agree with TRBD1. Germline V gene lookup returns CDR1 SGHTA and CDR2 FQGNSA. The CDR3 is 15 amino acids. The trim removed 3 bases at V and 0 bases at J, leaving 3 bases unmatched. The CDR3 reads CASSLDRLSTDTQYF. Here the CDR3 DNA reads TGTGCCAGCAGCTTGGACAGGTTAAGCACAGATACGCAGTATTTT. Variable domain in full (rest from reference TRBV7-2 and TRBJ2-3): GAGVSQSPSNKVTEKGKDVELRCDPISGHTALYWYRQSLGQGLEFLIYFQGNSAPDKSGLPSDRFSAERTGGSVSTLTIQRTQQEDSAVYLCASSLDRLSTDTQYFGPGTRLTVL.

V is TRBV5-8 and J is TRBJ1-2; D is unclear. The CDR3 has 13 amino acids. The germline V and J ends were trimmed by 0 bases and 8 bases, with 11 bases remaining between them. Germline V gene sequence: CDR1 SGHTS, CDR2 YDEGEE. CDR3 loop: CASSLDKIVGYTF. In DNA, the CDR3 is TGTGCCAGCAGCTTGGACAAGATCGTCGGCTACACCTTC.